This T cell receptor beta chain was observed in a study of vaccination and CD4 T cells after COVID-19. Study details: Each person enrolled got two BNT162b2 or mRNA-1273 vaccine doses. Overlapping peptides covering the spike proteins of SARS-CoV-2, HCoV-NL63, HCoV-OC43 and HCoV-229E were added to stimulate cells. Post-vaccine specimens were obtained a median around 72 days after dose two (range 14 to 241).

Points on this clonotype: No antigen is known for it.

The Oncomine TCR Beta short-read assay sequenced DNA from cultured CD4+ T cells. TCRdb ran MiXCR on the PCR reads and lists one entry per CDR3 protein. The data contain roughly 9,400 distinct CDR3 sequences, 61% of them seen just once; the ten biggest clones take up 24%. Treatment here: roughly nine-day PBMC culture with coronavirus spike peptide pools or control peptides (ViraFEST assay). V was shortened by 1 base and J by 5 bases, with 3 bases between the two germline ends. The CDR3 is made up of 12 amino acids. CDR1 is MDHEN, CDR2 SYDVKM, per germline. The chain is built from TRBV28 and TRBJ2-4; D is undetermined. The sequence came from a human donor who had recovered from COVID-19. Material for sequencing was CD4+ T cells from blood, cultured in vitro. CDR3 loop: CASSLSENIQYF. The CDR3 coding sequence is TGTGCCAGCAGTTTATCAGAAAACATTCAGTACTTC.